The 13 T cell receptor beta chains reported below all come from one sample, sequenced in a study of blood T cell repertoires in COVID-19. Assay used: immunoSEQ multiplex PCR; TCRdb lists only in-frame clones, some missing. Of 95,000 to 150,000 clones listed, just over 85% were seen once; the top ten hold about 4.5%. The specimen sequenced was peripheral blood. Source of these receptors: a man in his forties or fifties with acute or convalescent COVID-19.

The chain employs TRBV6-5 and TRBJ2-2, with 8 bases identical to TRBD2. CDR1 MNHEY and CDR2 SVGAGI come from the germline V gene. The V and J ends lost 2 bases and 2 bases, in that order; junction bases with no gene match: 4. The CDR3 is 16 amino acids. The CDR3 DNA reads TGTGCCAGCAGTTACAAGATAGCGGGAAACACCGGGGAGCTGTTTTTT. This encodes CASSYKIAGNTGELFF.

The rearrangement joins TRBV24-1 to TRBJ1-3; no clear D. The CDR3 sequence is 15 residues long. The V and J ends lost 6 bases and 0 bases respectively, with 11 bases between them. CDR1 and CDR2 (germline): KGHDR, SFDVKD. CDR3 sequence (DNA): TGTGCCACCAGTTCGGGCGGACTCTCTGGAAACACCATATATTTT. It is translated as CATSSGGLSGNTIYF.

This clone was seen a single time. This chain joins TRBV19 and TRBJ2-7, with 10 bases identical to TRBD2. Germline lookup yields CDR1 LNHDA and CDR2 SQIVND (reference sequence). V gave up 1 base and J gave up 2 bases; unmatched junction bases: 2. The CDR3 runs 15 residues. CDR3 in DNA: TGTGCCAGTAGTATAGCCAGCGGGGGGGCCTACGAGCAGTACTTC. As protein: CASSIASGGAYEQYF.

In DNA, the CDR3 is TGTGCCAGCGCCCCGGGACACCCCTCCTACGAGCAGTACTTC. It codes for CASAPGHPSYEQYF. V is TRBV27 and J is TRBJ2-7; D may be TRBD1 (6 bases). CDR1 and CDR2 (germline): MNHEY, SMNVEV (reference sequence). CDR3 length: 14 amino acids. The ends were cut back, 8 bases at V and 0 bases at J, with 14 bases in the middle.

The rearrangement links TRBV7-2 to TRBJ1-1; D not resolved. V lost 5 bases and J lost 6, with 13 bases in between. This CDR3 spans 13 amino acids. The germline CDR1 and CDR2 sequences are SGHTA and FQGNSA. The CDR3 DNA follows: TGTGCCAGCAGCCAAGCGAGCAGCTCTGAAGCTTTCTTT. It codes for CASSQASSSEAFF. The variable domain in full, completed from reference TRBV7-2 and TRBJ1-1, reads GAGVSQSPSNKVTEKGKDVELRCDPISGHTALYWYRQSLGQGLEFLIYFQGNSAPDKSGLPSDRFSAERTGGSVSTLTIQRTQQEDSAVYLCASSQASSSEAFFGQGTRLTVV.

The chain carries TRBV27 and TRBJ1-3, with D unresolved. There are 14 residues in the CDR3. Germline CDR1 is MNHEY and CDR2 is SMNVEV (reference sequence). The V gene lost 4 bases and the J gene lost 2 bases, with 9 bases spanning the gap. The DNA for the CDR3 is TGTGCCAGCAGTTCAATCGGGGCTGGAAACACCATATATTTT. Protein: CASSSIGAGNTIYF.

The chain is built from TRBV6-4 and TRBJ2-6; D is perhaps TRBD2 (6 bases). V was cut by 5 bases and J by 3 bases, with 11 bases left in between. CDR3 length: 15 amino acids. CDR1 and CDR2 from the germline V gene are MRHNA and SNTAGT. The CDR3 loop reads CASSKEGHGANVLTF. CDR3 coding DNA: TGTGCCAGCAGTAAGGAGGGGCATGGGGCCAACGTCCTGACTTTC.

The rearrangement uses TRBV30 and TRBJ2-2; D unresolved. CDR1 GTSNPN and CDR2 SVGIG come from the germline V gene (reference sequence). The length of the CDR3 is 14 residues. Between the trimmed V and J ends, which lost 0 bases and 8 bases, there was a span of 13 bases. CDR3: CAWSVRLLAGELFF. The CDR3 DNA sequence: TGTGCCTGGAGTGTCCGACTGTTGGCGGGGGAGCTGTTTTTT.

The gene calls are TRBV7-8 and TRBJ1-2; TRBD1 matches at 7 bases. Germline CDR1 and CDR2: SGHVS and FQNEAQ. This CDR3 comprises 15 residues. V lost 1 base, J lost 4 bases, and 6 bases stayed unmatched. As DNA, the CDR3 is TGTGCCAGCAGCTTAGTTTTAGGGACAGCCTATGGCTACACCTTC. The encoded protein is CASSLVLGTAYGYTF.

The chain joins TRBV3-1 (or the pseudogene TRBV3-2) to TRBJ2-6; 9 bases are shared with TRBD2. V shed 3 bases and J 0 bases; nucleotides not matched to a gene: 9. Germline V gene lookup returns CDR1 LGHDT and CDR2 YNNKEL (reference sequence). This CDR3 has 19 residues. CDR3 nucleotide sequence: TGTGCCAGCAGCCAGGGGCTAGCGGGGTTTAGCTCTGGGGCCAACGTCCTGACTTTC. It specifies CASSQGLAGFSSGANVLTF.

V gene TRBV4-3 combines with J gene TRBJ1-4; tentatively, D is TRBD1 (5 bases). CDR1 is LGHNA and CDR2 is YSLEER in the germline V gene. The ends were cut back, 1 base at V and 8 bases at J, with 14 bases in the middle. CDR3 length: 15 residues. This CDR3 reads CASSQVRGPIEKLFF. CDR3 sequence (DNA): TGCGCCAGCAGCCAAGTGCGGGGCCCCATAGAAAAACTGTTTTTT.

This clone has just a few counts. V gene TRBV11-2 combines with J gene TRBJ1-5; unclear D gene. V lost 5 bases to trimming and J lost 0 bases, with 11 bases between them. The CDR3 covers 15 residues. Germline V gene data show CDR1 as SGHAT and CDR2 as FQNNGV. CDR3 DNA sequence: TGTGCCAGCAGCCCGGAGGCGGGTAGCAATCAGCCCCAGCATTTT. This sequence encodes CASSPEAGSNQPQHF.

This CDR3 reads CASSPPGGGGQYF. CDR3 in DNA: TGTGCCAGCAGCCCCCCCGGCGGCGGGGGGCAGTACTTC. The rearrangement links TRBV6-6 to TRBJ2-4; 8 bases fit TRBD2. The CDR3 contains 13 residues. Germline CDR1 is MNHNY and CDR2 is SVGAGI (reference sequence). Germline trimming cut 6 bases from V and 13 bases from J; bases unmatched to any gene: 11.